The sequence of this T cell receptor beta chain was determined in a study of T cell responses to AZD1222 COVID-19 vaccine. Study-wide findings and caveats: Vaccine-related CD4 TCRs covered spike, predominating at 160-218 and 743-854. White British people made up most donors, females outnumbered males, and clonal diversity was possibly underestimated. After the peak T cell response, and only then, were repertoires sampled.

Libraries were prepared by immunoSEQ multiplex PCR; TCRdb keeps only in-frame clonotypes and omits some of them. The repertoire holds 84,000 or so clones, with over 75% as singletons. Recipients boosted at about 4 weeks or about 12 weeks are pooled. As for this clone: What it recognizes is unknown.

V was shortened by 6 bases and J by 6 bases, with 14 bases between the two germline ends. The CDR3 runs 14 residues. Germline-derived CDR1 and CDR2 are LNHDA and SQIVND (reference sequence). The clonotype comes from an adult who received the AZD1222 COVID-19 vaccine. The chain combines TRBV19 with TRBJ2-2, with D perhaps TRBD1 (5 bases). This sample comprised peripheral blood, obtained 28 days after the second AZD1222 dose. The CDR3 bases are TGTGCCAGTAGGTGGACATACCACCCCGGGGAGCTGTTTTTT. Protein product: CASRWTYHPGELFF.